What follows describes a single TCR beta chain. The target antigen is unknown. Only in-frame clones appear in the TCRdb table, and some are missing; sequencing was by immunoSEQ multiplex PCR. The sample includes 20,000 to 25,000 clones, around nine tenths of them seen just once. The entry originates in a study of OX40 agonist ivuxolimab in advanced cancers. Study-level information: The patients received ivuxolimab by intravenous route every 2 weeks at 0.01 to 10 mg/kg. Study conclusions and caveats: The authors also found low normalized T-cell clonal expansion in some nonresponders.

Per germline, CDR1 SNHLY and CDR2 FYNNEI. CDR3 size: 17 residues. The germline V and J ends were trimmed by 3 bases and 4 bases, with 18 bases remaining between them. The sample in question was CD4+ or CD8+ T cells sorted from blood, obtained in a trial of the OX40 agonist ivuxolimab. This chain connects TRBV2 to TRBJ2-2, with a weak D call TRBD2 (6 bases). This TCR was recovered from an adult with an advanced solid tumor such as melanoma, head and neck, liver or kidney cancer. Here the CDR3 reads CASSDPRGFGGTGELFF. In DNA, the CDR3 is TGTGCCAGCAGTGACCCTCGAGGCTTCGGGGGCACCGGGGAGCTGTTTTTT. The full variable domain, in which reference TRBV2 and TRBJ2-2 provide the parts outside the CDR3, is EPEVTQTPSHQVTQMGQEVILRCVPISNHLYFYWYRQILGQKVEFLVSFYNNEISEKSEIFDDQFSVERPDGSNFTLKIRSTKLEDSAMYFCASSDPRGFGGTGELFFGEGSRLTVL.